This entry concerns a single T cell receptor beta chain. This sample was included in a study of CD8+CD57+ T cells in acquired aplastic anemia. Before being chosen for sequencing, patients had shown CD8+CD57+ cell expansion by flow cytometry. The V segment lost 8 bases and the J segment 1 base; nucleotides outside the gene matches: 24. The CDR3 is 19 residues long. CDR1 and CDR2 from the germline V gene are DFQATT and SNEGSKA (reference sequence). The study profiled TCR beta VDJ and CDR3 using genomic DNA as template. TCRdb fed the reads into MiXCR, producing one record per CDR3 protein. This sample yields 200,000 to 250,000 distinct CDR3 sequences, of which approximately 51% are seen a single time; 20% belongs to the top ten.

The TCR sequence derives from a human donor with aplastic anemia. The chain employs TRBV20-1 and TRBJ2-5; TRBD2 aligns across 8 bases. The sample comprised sorted CD4+, CD8+, or CD8+CD57+ T cells (not recorded which) from PBMCs. Here the CDR3 DNA reads TGCAGTCGCTTGGGCCCTCGTACTAGCGGACTTCGGCCCCAAGAGACCCAGTACTTC. Its protein is CSRLGPRTSGLRPQETQYF.